Below, 9 T cell receptor beta chains from the same sample are listed, as sequenced in a study of cytomegalovirus exposure and HLA in healthy donors. The PCR made use of 60 Vbeta and 13 Jbeta primers. Produced via immunoSEQ multiplex PCR; TCRdb's table is partial and in-frame only. The table has 95,000 to 120,000 clones, roughly 80% seen once; the top ten hold 5.4%. The specimen was PBMCs. These receptors originate from a woman aged 25 to 39 in good health and CMV-seropositive.

This clone was seen a handful of times. A far larger clone lies a single base away; this is likely a read error. V is TRBV4-2 and J is TRBJ2-5; 11 bases fit TRBD2. Germline CDR1 LGHNA, CDR2 YNFKEQ. The CDR3 consists of 16 residues. The trim removed 0 bases at V and 2 bases at J, leaving 2 bases unmatched. The CDR3 nucleotides read TGTGCCAGCAGCCAAGAGGGACTAGCGGCACAAGAGACCCAGTACTTC. Protein sequence: CASSQEGLAAQETQYF.

The chain recombines TRBV7-9 with TRBJ1-4; weak D call: TRBD1 (6 bases). Trimming took off 6 bases at V and 3 bases at J, with 11 bases between the two ends. CDR1 is SEHNR and CDR2 is FQNEAQ in the germline V gene (reference sequence). This CDR3 comprises 14 residues. The CDR3 sequence is CASRAGQSNEKLFF. For the CDR3, the DNA is TGTGCCAGCAGGGCTGGACAGTCTAATGAAAAACTGTTTTTT.

The chain uses TRBV6-5 and TRBJ2-3, with 9 bases aligning to TRBD1. The CDR3 runs to 13 residues. Germline loops: CDR1 MNHEY, CDR2 SVGAGI. J gave up 0 bases and V 8 bases, and 0 bases lay outside the gene matches. CDR3 nucleotides: TGTGCCAGCGGGACAGGGAGCACAGATACGCAGTATTTT. This gives the protein CASGTGSTDTQYF.

This clone was seen just once. The J gene is TRBJ2-1, the V gene TRBV6-6, with 8 positions matching TRBD2. The junction had 10 bases not matched to a gene; V was cut back by 0 bases and J by 9 bases. The CDR3 has 16 residues. The germline V gene encodes CDR1 MNHNY and CDR2 SVGAGI (reference sequence). Here the CDR3 reads CASSYSITGGESEQFF. The CDR3 coding sequence is TGTGCCAGCAGTTACTCGATAACGGGAGGGGAAAGTGAGCAGTTCTTC.

The chain recombines TRBV5-1 with TRBJ1-1; unclear D gene. The CDR3 covers 14 residues. Germline values: CDR1 SGHRS, CDR2 YFSETQ. V was cut by 3 bases and J by 2 bases, with 11 bases left in between. The CDR3 DNA reads TGCGCCAGCAGCTATGACTACCCTAACACTGAAGCTTTCTTT. It yields the protein CASSYDYPNTEAFF.

The V gene is TRBV19, the J gene TRBJ1-4; TRBD1 agrees at 9 bases. The CDR3 totals 15 residues. V shed 9 bases and J 6 bases; nucleotides not matched to a gene: 11. Looked up from germline, CDR1 is LNHDA and CDR2 is SQIVND (reference sequence). The CDR3 sequence is CASFNPGQGYEKLFF. The CDR3 DNA sequence: TGTGCCAGCTTCAATCCGGGACAGGGCTATGAAAAACTGTTTTTT.

About this clone: The same CDR3 can be traced to other DNA sequences in this sample. The chain is built from TRBV2 and TRBJ1-3; 8 bases line up with TRBD1. V lost 1 base, J lost 3 bases, and 5 bases stayed unmatched. This CDR3 has 16 amino acids. In germline, CDR1 is SNHLY, CDR2 FYNNEI. CDR3 sequence: CASSEGGQGLGNTIYF. CDR3 sequence (DNA): TGTGCCAGCAGTGAAGGTGGACAGGGTCTTGGAAACACCATATATTTT.

The CDR3 DNA reads as TGTGCCAGCACTGATAGCGGGAGTGGAGATACGCAGTATTTT. Amino acid sequence: CASTDSGSGDTQYF. This chain uses TRBV7-9 with TRBJ2-3; 9 bases are a match to TRBD2. The CDR3 contains 14 residues. V was clipped by 7 bases and J by 5 bases; unmatched bases: 7. Looked up from germline, CDR1 is SEHNR and CDR2 is FQNEAQ (reference sequence).

The V and J genes are TRBV5-4 and TRBJ2-3; D gene uncertain. V lost 1 base and J 0 bases, leaving 6 bases between the germline ends. The CDR3 contains 14 residues. CDR1 and CDR2 (germline): SGHNT, YYREEE (reference sequence). In nucleotides, the CDR3 is TGTGCCAGCAGCTTGTTCACTAGCACAGATACGCAGTATTTT. As protein: CASSLFTSTDTQYF.